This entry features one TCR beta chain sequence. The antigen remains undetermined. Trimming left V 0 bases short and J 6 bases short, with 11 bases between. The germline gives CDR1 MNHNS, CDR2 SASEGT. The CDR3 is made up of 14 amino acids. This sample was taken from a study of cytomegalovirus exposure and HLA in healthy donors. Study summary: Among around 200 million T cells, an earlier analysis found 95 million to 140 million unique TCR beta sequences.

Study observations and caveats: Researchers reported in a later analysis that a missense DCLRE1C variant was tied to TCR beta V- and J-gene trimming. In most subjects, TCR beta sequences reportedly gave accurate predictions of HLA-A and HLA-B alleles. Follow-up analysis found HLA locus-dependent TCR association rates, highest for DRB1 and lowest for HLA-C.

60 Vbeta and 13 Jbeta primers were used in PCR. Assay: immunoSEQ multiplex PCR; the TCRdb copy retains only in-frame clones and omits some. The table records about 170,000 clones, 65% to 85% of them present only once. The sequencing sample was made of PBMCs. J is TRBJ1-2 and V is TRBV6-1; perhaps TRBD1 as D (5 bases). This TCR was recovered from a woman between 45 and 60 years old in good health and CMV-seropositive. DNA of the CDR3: TGTGCCAGCAGTGAAGCGGGGGGGGAAGATGGCTACACCTTC. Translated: CASSEAGGEDGYTF.